These 11 T cell receptor beta chains were sequenced from one sample in a study of blood T cell repertoires in COVID-19. The assay was immunoSEQ multiplex PCR, and TCRdb's table has in-frame clones only and misses some. The data show about 190,000 clones, about 88% seen once. The specimen was peripheral blood. These receptors came from a woman between 40 and 55 years old who had recovered from COVID-19.

This clone is a singleton in its sample. At one end, the junction sequence differs from germline, possibly due to a read error. V gene TRBV27 combines with J gene TRBJ2-1; D unclear. Per the germline V gene, CDR1 is MNHEY and CDR2 is SMNVEV (reference sequence). This CDR3 is built from 14 residues. The CDR3 nucleotides are TGTGCCAGCAGTTTGTCCTCAAACTACGATGAGCAGTTCTTC. Residues: CASSLSSNYDEQFF.

J is TRBJ2-3 and V is TRBV11-3; a weak D match, TRBD2 (6 bases). V was clipped by 0 bases and J by 2 bases, with 15 bases between them. CDR1 is SGHNT and CDR2 is YENEEA in the germline V gene. The CDR3 is 17 amino acids. In DNA, the CDR3 is TGTGCCAGCAGCTTAGATTATGGTAGCGGAGACACAGATACGCAGTATTTT. Its protein product is CASSLDYGSGDTDTQYF.

The V gene is TRBV28, the J gene TRBJ2-3; TRBD1 is a possible D gene (5 bases). Germline assignment: CDR1 MDHEN and CDR2 SYDVKM. The CDR3 is made up of 15 amino acids. Deletions cut 3 bases from V and 3 bases from J, with 13 bases between. The CDR3 DNA reads as TGTGCCAGCAGTTTTTTAGGGGAAGGAACAGATACGCAGTATTTT. It is translated as CASSFLGEGTDTQYF.

The rearrangement links TRBV27 to TRBJ1-2, with 9 bases aligning to TRBD1. The ends lost 0 bases at V and 4 bases at J; junction bases unmatched: 9. The CDR3 spans 17 residues. Germline assignment: CDR1 MNHEY and CDR2 SMNVEV (reference sequence). The chain's CDR3 is CASSLSWDRVYGYGYTF. The CDR3 DNA sequence: TGTGCCAGCAGTTTATCGTGGGACAGGGTTTACGGCTATGGCTACACCTTC.

This clone showed up just a few times. The chain employs TRBV9 and TRBJ2-2; the match to TRBD2 covers 10 bases. The CDR3 consists of 18 residues. Germline V gene lookup returns CDR1 SGDLS and CDR2 YYNGEE. With 3 bases clipped from V and 6 bases from J, the junction kept 14 bases outside the gene matches. The CDR3 reads CASSDHIPGLARSGELFF. CDR3 sequence (DNA): TGTGCCAGCAGCGATCACATCCCGGGACTAGCGAGATCCGGGGAGCTGTTTTTT. The entire variable domain, with the rest obtained from reference TRBV9 and TRBJ2-2, is as follows: DSGVTQTPKHLITATGQRVTLRCSPRSGDLSVYWYQQSLDQGLQFLIQYYNGEERAKGNILERFSAQQFPDLHSELNLSSLELGDSALYFCASSDHIPGLARSGELFFGEGSRLTVL.

With respect to this clone: In the same sample, other DNA sequences code for this CDR3. The rearrangement links TRBV19 to TRBJ2-1; TRBD2 aligns across 8 bases. V lost 5 bases to trimming and J lost 6 bases; unmatched junction nucleotides: 9. The CDR3 sequence is 15 residues long. Per germline, CDR1 LNHDA and CDR2 SQIVND (reference sequence). CDR3 bases: TGTGCCAGTAGTCGAGCGGGAGAGCGGCGCAATGAGCAGTTCTTC. Translating it yields CASSRAGERRNEQFF.

V gene TRBV6-5 combines with J gene TRBJ2-7; TRBD2 matches 8 bases. The CDR3 covers 14 residues. V gave up 10 bases and J gave up 1 base; unmatched junction bases: 9. Germline assignment: CDR1 MNHEY and CDR2 SVGAGI. CDR3 sequence: CATTKLAASYEQYF. CDR3 DNA: TGTGCCACCACTAAACTAGCGGCGTCCTACGAGCAGTACTTC.

The V and J genes are TRBV5-6 and TRBJ2-7; the match to TRBD2 covers 7 bases. The ends lost 3 bases at V and 1 base at J; junction bases unmatched: 4. The V gene's germline CDR1 is SGHDT and CDR2 YYEEEE. This CDR3 comprises 14 residues. CDR3 nucleotides: TGTGCCAGCAGCTCCCGGACTAGTTCCTACGAGCAGTACTTC. Amino acid sequence: CASSSRTSSYEQYF.

The rearrangement links TRBV12-5 to TRBJ2-1, with TRBD2 matching 8 bases. Trimming took 10 bases from V and 7 from J; bases not matched to a gene: 18. The length of the CDR3 is 16 residues. Per the germline V gene, CDR1 is LGHNT and CDR2 is FRNRAP. The CDR3 DNA sequence: TGTGCTACTACGGGTGGGACCCGGGGGGGTCGGAATGAGCAGTTCTTC. It specifies CATTGGTRGGRNEQFF.

The rearrangement joins TRBV19 to TRBJ2-5, with 7 bases matching TRBD2. Trimming at V came to 5 bases and at J to 2 bases, leaving 11 bases not matched to a gene. The CDR3 is 16 amino acids. CDR1 is LNHDA and CDR2 is SQIVND in the germline V gene (reference sequence). CDR3 amino acids: CASSPRTSGGQETQYF. The CDR3 DNA reads as TGTGCCAGTAGTCCGAGGACTAGTGGGGGGCAAGAGACCCAGTACTTC.

This clone was picked up one time. The V call is TRBV2, the J call TRBJ1-4; 7 bases are a match to TRBD1. The CDR3 contains 15 residues. The V gene's germline CDR1 is SNHLY and CDR2 FYNNEI. V shed 5 bases, J shed 7 bases, and the junction held 10 bases outside the gene matches. This CDR3 is CASSSDRQGFEKLFF. CDR3 nucleotides: TGTGCCAGCAGTTCTGACCGACAGGGTTTTGAAAAACTGTTTTTT. Full variable domain (outside the CDR3, taken from reference TRBV2 and TRBJ1-4): EPEVTQTPSHQVTQMGQEVILRCVPISNHLYFYWYRQILGQKVEFLVSFYNNEISEKSEIFDDQFSVERPDGSNFTLKIRSTKLEDSAMYFCASSSDRQGFEKLFFGSGTQLSVL.